This record looks at one T cell receptor beta chain sequence and its context. Its antigen is unknown. These data come from a study of cytomegalovirus exposure and HLA in healthy donors. Study observations and caveats: As a later analysis revealed, most CMV-associated TCR beta chains appeared HLA-restricted. Roughly uniform sequencing depth across donors was assumed, possibly incorrectly. Among immune exposure information, only CMV serostatus was available.

Germline assignment: CDR1 SGHRS and CDR2 YFSETQ. The junction had 11 bases not matched to a gene; V was cut back by 5 bases and J by 6 bases. CDR3 length: 15 amino acids. PCR employed 60 Vbeta and 13 Jbeta primers. Clones were read by immunoSEQ multiplex PCR, and TCRdb kept only the in-frame ones, dropping some. The sample has around 86,000 clones, roughly 8.2% seen once. The V gene is TRBV5-1, the J gene TRBJ2-7; TRBD1 aligns across 10 bases. The source of this sequence is a man aged 50-60 years in good health and CMV-seronegative. Sequenced: PBMCs. The CDR3: CASRQTGGAGFEQYF. In DNA form, the CDR3 reads TGCGCCAGCAGGCAGACAGGGGGCGCAGGCTTCGAGCAGTACTTC.